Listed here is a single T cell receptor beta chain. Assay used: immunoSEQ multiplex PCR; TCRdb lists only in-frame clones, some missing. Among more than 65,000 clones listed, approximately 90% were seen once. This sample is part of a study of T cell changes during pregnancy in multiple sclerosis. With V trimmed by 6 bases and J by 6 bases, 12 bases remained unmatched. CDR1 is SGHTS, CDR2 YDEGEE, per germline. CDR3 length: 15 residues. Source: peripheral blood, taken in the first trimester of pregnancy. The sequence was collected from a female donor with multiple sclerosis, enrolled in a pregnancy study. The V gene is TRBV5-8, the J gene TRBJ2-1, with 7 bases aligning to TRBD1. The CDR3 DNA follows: TGTGCCAGCACCCGCGACAGGGTGCATAGCAATGAGCAGTTCTTC. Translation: CASTRDRVHSNEQFF.